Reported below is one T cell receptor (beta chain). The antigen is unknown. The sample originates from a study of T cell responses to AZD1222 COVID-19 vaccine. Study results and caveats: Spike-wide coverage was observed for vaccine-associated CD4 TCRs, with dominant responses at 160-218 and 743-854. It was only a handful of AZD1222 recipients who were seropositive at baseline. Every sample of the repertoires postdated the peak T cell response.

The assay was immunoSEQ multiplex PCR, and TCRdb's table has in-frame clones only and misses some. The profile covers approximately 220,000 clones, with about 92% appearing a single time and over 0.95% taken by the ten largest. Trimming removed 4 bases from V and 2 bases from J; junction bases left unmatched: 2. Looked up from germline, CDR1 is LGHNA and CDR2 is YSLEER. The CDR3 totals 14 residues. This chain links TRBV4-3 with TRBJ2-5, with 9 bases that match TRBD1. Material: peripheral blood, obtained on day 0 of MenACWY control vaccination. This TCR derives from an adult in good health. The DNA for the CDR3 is TGCGCCAGCAGCCGCGGACAGGGGCAAGAGACCCAGTACTTC. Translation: CASSRGQGQETQYF.